This T cell receptor beta chain was profiled in a study of T cell responses to AZD1222 COVID-19 vaccine. Notes on the study in general: Unmutated variant regions are reportedly the target of nearly half of TCRs that are spike-specific. Spike was spanned by vaccine-associated CD4 TCRs, with dominance at 160-218 and 743-854. Seropositive AZD1222 recipients at baseline numbered only five to seven. Researchers took repertoire samples only after the peak T cell response had come.

Concerning this clone: Its target is unknown.

The CDR3 contains 13 residues. Trimming pared 2 bases from V and 6 bases from J, leaving 10 bases between. Per the germline V gene, CDR1 is SQVTM and CDR2 is ANQGSEA. Clones were sequenced by immunoSEQ multiplex PCR, and TCRdb holds only the in-frame ones, with some missing. The table lists 90,000 to 130,000 clones, 94% of them singletons. Here the sequenced sample was peripheral blood, taken 28 days after the second AZD1222 dose. The TCR comes from an adult who received the AZD1222 COVID-19 vaccine. The chain uses TRBV29-1 and TRBJ1-4; possibly TRBD1 for D (6 bases). CDR3 DNA sequence: TGCAGCGTTGAACGGGGGCAGGATGAAAAACTGTTTTTT. Encoded protein: CSVERGQDEKLFF.